This T cell receptor beta chain was recovered during a study of Ad26.COV2.S vaccination and SARS-CoV-2 variants. In its sample, this clone was seen a few times. As yet, its antigen is unknown. CDR3 length equals 13 residues. Germline assignment: CDR1 ENHRY and CDR2 SYGVKD. V lost 7 bases and J 0 bases, leaving 9 bases between the germline ends. Points from the study as a whole: Non-spike TCR breadth was similar in vaccine and placebo recipients.

Described treatment: approximately 18 received Ad26.COV2.S at low or high dose, single or two shots; roughly five received placebo; per-sample allocation not given. The samples were gathered on day 63 after the first injection of vaccine or placebo. Assay used: immunoSEQ multiplex PCR; TCRdb lists only in-frame clones, some missing. The sample has 250,000 to 300,000 clones, around 87% seen once. This receptor was obtained from a person between 18 and 59 years old who received the Ad26.COV2.S COVID-19 vaccine or a placebo. The sample in question was peripheral blood, obtained in a trial of Ad26.COV2.S vaccine versus placebo. The chain has TRBV10-3 and TRBJ1-1; D is unclear. CDR3 DNA sequence: TGTGCCATCACCCCTACTATGAACACTGAAGCTTTCTTT. Translating gives CAITPTMNTEAFF.